Following are 15 T cell receptor beta chains from one sample sequenced in a study of beta chain features in type 1 diabetes (dated 2018 in TCRdb). The method behind the library was the immunoSEQ multiplex PCR assay. The entire amount of isolated RNA was reverse transcribed using the High Capacity cDNA Reverse Transcription Kit, so the sequenced TCRB transcripts were expressed ones. The clones in this table, taken by TCRdb from immuneACCESS, are in-frame only. Not every clone is retained; where verified, under half of the shortfall comes from an unresolved V gene, and the cause of the rest is unknown. The sample profile shows about half a million clones; over 10% of them were found once. Approximately 0.05% of the sample lies in the top ten. Specimen: naive CD4+ T cells from blood. Taken with the paper, the label for cell subset or site translates to: true naive CD4+ T cells. All receptors derive from a young woman in good health.

This clone was seen a handful of times. The identical CDR3 is also encoded by other nucleotide sequences in the sample. This sequence joins TRBV9 and TRBJ2-1, with 9 nucleotides matching TRBD2. This CDR3 comprises 15 residues. Trimming at V came to 0 bases and at J to 6 bases, leaving 4 bases not matched to a gene. Germline lookup yields CDR1 SGDLS and CDR2 YYNGEE. The CDR3 DNA is TGTGCCAGCAGCGTAGTGGCGGGAGGGGGCAATGAGCAGTTCTTC. Protein product: CASSVVAGGGNEQFF.

The CDR3 reads CASSLGGRYHEQYV. The CDR3 coding sequence is TGCGCCAGCAGCTTGGGTGGCAGGTACCACGAGCAGTACGTC. V usage is TRBV5-1 and J usage is TRBJ2-7, with unresolved D. Trimming took off 0 bases at V and 5 bases at J, with 12 bases between the two ends. Germline loops: CDR1 SGHRS, CDR2 YFSETQ. This CDR3 has 14 residues.

The sample holds a few counts of this clone. The chain employs TRBV9 and TRBJ2-7; weak D call: TRBD1 (6 bases). Trimming cost V 3 bases and J 3 bases, with 16 bases left between them. This CDR3 is built from 15 residues. Germline-derived CDR1 and CDR2 are SGDLS and YYNGEE. The DNA for the CDR3 is TGTGCCAGCAGCGCCCGGCCCGCAGGGGACTACGAGCAGTACGTC. Its protein is CASSARPAGDYEQYV.

The chain has TRBV7-8 and TRBJ2-7; the D call may be TRBD1 or TRBD2 (5 bases each). The V end was cut by 1 base, the J end by 6 bases, with 7 bases between. CDR1 is SGHVS, CDR2 FQNEAQ, per germline. The CDR3 is 12 residues long. The CDR3 protein is CASSLVGTEQYF. The CDR3 nucleotides read TGTGCCAGCAGCTTAGTGGGGACCGAGCAGTACTTC.

The table lists this clone with a few counts. The chain carries TRBV5-1 and TRBJ1-6; TRBD1 aligns across 9 bases. V gave up 4 bases and J gave up 9 bases; unmatched junction bases: 8. The CDR3 extends over 15 amino acids. Germline V CDR1 and CDR2: SGHRS, YFSETQ. CDR3 sequence: CASSGIQGARSPLHF. The CDR3 DNA sequence: TGCGCCAGCAGCGGGATACAGGGGGCTCGTTCACCCCTCCACTTT.

The chain employs TRBV7-9 and TRBJ1-5, with 7 positions matching TRBD1. CDR3 size: 14 residues. Germline-derived CDR1 and CDR2 are SEHNR and FQNEAQ (reference sequence). The J segment lost 4 bases and the V segment lost 4 bases, leaving 4 bases of the junction unmatched. The CDR3 sequence: CASSSDRENQPQHF. The CDR3 region has the DNA TGTGCCAGCAGCTCCGACAGGGAGAATCAGCCCCAGCATTTT.

This clone was picked up a small number of times. This chain connects TRBV6-6 to TRBJ2-1; possibly TRBD2 for D (6 bases). Germline CDR1 reads MNHNY; CDR2 reads SVGAGI (reference sequence). The CDR3 extends over 13 amino acids. Deletions cut 1 base from V and 5 bases from J, with 6 bases between. DNA for the CDR3: TGTGCCAGCAGTTACTGGGGGGACAATGAGCAGTTCTTC. Translation: CASSYWGDNEQFF.

The rearrangement uses TRBV28 and TRBJ1-2, with D tentatively TRBD1 (5 bases). With 6 bases removed from V and 5 bases from J, the gap between germline ends came to 16 bases. The CDR3 sequence is 14 residues long. Germline V gene data show CDR1 as MDHEN and CDR2 as SYDVKM. Written as DNA, the CDR3 is TGTGCCAGCAGACGAACAGGTGTGGGGTATGGCTACACCTTC. Translation gives CASRRTGVGYGYTF.

This clone was seen a few times. The chain uses TRBV15 and TRBJ2-7; unclear D gene. CDR3 length: 13 amino acids. Trimming took 0 bases from V and 3 from J, leaving 6 bases between them. The V gene's germline CDR1 is LNHNV and CDR2 YYDKDF (reference sequence). CDR3 loop: CATSREPYYEQYV. In nucleotides, the CDR3 is TGTGCCACCAGCAGAGAGCCTTACTACGAGCAGTACGTC.

This clone was seen only a few times. Other DNA sequences in the same sample also yield this CDR3. The chain is built from TRBV6-5 and TRBJ1-1, with D possibly TRBD1 on 5 matching bases. The V end lost 3 bases, the J end lost 3 bases, and 8 bases lay between the germline ends. The germline gives CDR1 MNHEY, CDR2 SVGAGI. The CDR3 runs to 13 residues. Here the CDR3 reads CASSYRGDTEAFF. In DNA, the CDR3 is TGTGCCAGCAGTTATCGGGGGGACACTGAAGCTTTCTTT.

This clone came up a few times. Other DNA sequences in this sample translate to the same CDR3. The chain uses TRBV7-2 and TRBJ2-5, with TRBD2 matching over 8 bases. This CDR3 is built from 16 residues. After removal of 3 bases from V and 5 bases from J, the junction contained 11 bases not matched to a gene. CDR1 and CDR2 from the germline V gene are SGHTA and FQGNSA. CDR3 amino acids: CASSFVIAGGTETQYF. In nucleotides, the CDR3 is TGTGCCAGCAGCTTCGTAATCGCGGGGGGCACGGAGACCCAGTACTTC.

This clone was found a few times. This chain links TRBV19 with TRBJ1-6; 7 bases are shared with TRBD1. The trim removed 8 bases at V and 9 bases at J, leaving 7 bases unmatched. Germline V gives CDR1 LNHDA, CDR2 SQIVND (reference sequence). The CDR3 has 13 amino acids. CDR3 DNA: TGTGCCAGTGCCGGGACAGACGTTTCACCCCTCCACTTT. Amino acid sequence: CASAGTDVSPLHF.

The rearrangement uses TRBV6-1 and TRBJ2-3; D call uncertain. This CDR3 comprises 12 residues. The V gene lost 8 bases and the J gene lost 3 bases, with 9 bases spanning the gap. Germline values: CDR1 MNHNS, CDR2 SASEGT. The CDR3 nucleotides read TGTGCCAGCTGGGGAATGACAGATACGCAGTATTTT. It translates to CASWGMTDTQYF.

This clone was picked up a small number of times. The chain couples TRBV5-6 to TRBJ2-5; D is possibly TRBD1 (5 bases). This CDR3 is 13 amino acids long. Trimming cost V 4 bases and J 3 bases, with 10 bases left between them. Germline assignment: CDR1 SGHDT and CDR2 YYEEEE. The chain's CDR3 is CASSPDIEETQYF. CDR3 sequence (DNA): TGTGCCAGCAGCCCGGACATAGAAGAGACCCAGTACTTC.

The chain employs TRBV4-1 and TRBJ2-5; D call uncertain. CDR1 is MGHRA, CDR2 YSYEKL, per germline. V shed 6 bases and J shed 3 bases, with 11 bases lying between them. This CDR3 comprises 13 residues. The chain's CDR3 is CASSLGLKETQYF. Here the CDR3 DNA reads TGCGCCAGCAGTCTCGGGCTTAAAGAGACCCAGTACTTC.